One and the same sample provided the 23 T cell receptor beta chains below, sequenced in a study of tumor-infiltrating lymphocytes in localized non-small cell lung cancer. Assay used: immunoSEQ multiplex PCR; TCRdb lists only in-frame clones, some missing. The repertoire holds some 10,000 clones, with around three fifths as singletons. What was sequenced was uninvolved lung tissue not adjacent to the tumor. All receptors derive from a human donor with non-small cell lung cancer.

The gene calls are TRBV6-1 and TRBJ1-1, with 7 bases that match TRBD1. Trimming removed 6 bases from V and 1 base from J; junction bases left unmatched: 8. Germline lookup yields CDR1 MNHNS and CDR2 SASEGT. The CDR3 has 15 residues. As DNA, the CDR3 is TGTGCCAGCAGGAGGCAGAGGGGGCAGAACACTGAAGCTTTCTTT. Protein product: CASRRQRGQNTEAFF.

This clone is a singleton in its sample. J is TRBJ2-3 and V is TRBV27; D is perhaps TRBD1 or TRBD2 (5 bases each). The CDR3 is made up of 16 amino acids. Trimming took off 6 bases at V and 2 bases at J, with 18 bases between the two ends. Germline CDR1 reads MNHEY; CDR2 reads SMNVEV (reference sequence). CDR3 region: CASRFGTGSPTDTQYF. For the CDR3, the DNA is TGTGCCAGCAGATTCGGGACGGGAAGTCCCACAGATACGCAGTATTTT.

This clone was seen more than once but under ten times. The CDR3 coding sequence is TGTGCTAGTGGTTTGGGGGACTTTTCTAGGAATGAGCAGTTCTTC. Residues: CASGLGDFSRNEQFF. The genes are TRBV12-5 and TRBJ2-1, with D maybe TRBD2 (6 bases). Looked up from germline, CDR1 is LGHNT and CDR2 is FRNRAP. The CDR3 covers 15 residues. Trimming stripped 1 base from V and 7 bases from J, with 14 bases between.

CDR3 in amino acids: CASSSDHMRTNEKLFF. The CDR3 nucleotides are TGTGCCAGCAGTTCGGACCATATGAGGACTAATGAAAAACTGTTTTTT. The chain links TRBV6-5 to TRBJ1-4; D is uncertain. Germline V lookup: CDR1 MNHEY, CDR2 SVGAGI. The CDR3 is 16 residues long. Between the trimmed V and J ends, which lost 4 bases and 2 bases, there was a span of 14 bases.

The CDR3 spells CASSQDSSGANVLTF. The CDR3 DNA follows: TGTGCCAGCAGCCAAGACTCCTCTGGGGCCAACGTCCTGACTTTC. The chain is built from TRBV4-2 and TRBJ2-6; D remains unclear. The CDR3 extends over 15 amino acids. Germline-derived CDR1 and CDR2 are LGHNA and YNFKEQ. With 0 bases removed from V and 0 bases from J, the gap between germline ends came to 3 bases.

This clone occurred a few times. CDR3 in DNA: TGTGCCAGCAGCTTTCGACAGGAATACTACGAGCAGTACTTC. It encodes CASSFRQEYYEQYF. The chain uses TRBV11-3 and TRBJ2-7; D perhaps matches TRBD1 (6 bases). CDR1 is SGHNT, CDR2 YENEEA, per germline. The CDR3 contains 14 residues. V was cut by 3 bases and J by 3 bases, with 12 bases left in between.

The CDR3 loop reads CASSFRQGAYEQYF. In DNA form, the CDR3 reads TGTGCCAGCAGCTTTCGTCAGGGGGCCTACGAGCAGTACTTC. J is TRBJ2-7 and V is TRBV5-8; 7 nucleotides line up with TRBD1. Germline V gene sequence: CDR1 SGHTS, CDR2 YDEGEE. CDR3 length: 14 residues. V was clipped by 2 bases and J by 2 bases; unmatched bases: 4.

This clone was seen a handful of times. The V gene is TRBV27, the J gene TRBJ1-2, with 7 bases fitting TRBD1. Unmatched junction bases numbered 17, after V lost 6 bases and J lost 4 bases. Germline assignment: CDR1 MNHEY and CDR2 SMNVEV (reference sequence). This CDR3 spans 17 amino acids. The CDR3 DNA follows: TGTGCCAGCAGCGGATCGCTCCGACAGGGTCTCTCCTATGGCTACACCTTC. This translates into CASSGSLRQGLSYGYTF.

The chain couples TRBV6-5 to TRBJ1-1; D is undetermined. Germline CDR1 reads MNHEY; CDR2 reads SVGAGI. V was clipped by 5 bases and J by 0 bases, with 10 bases between them. The CDR3 runs to 14 residues. CDR3 in DNA: TGTGCCAGCAGTCCCCGACGGGTGAACACTGAAGCTTTCTTT. Amino acids: CASSPRRVNTEAFF.

This rearrangement joins TRBV7-2 to TRBJ2-7, with D possibly being TRBD1 (5 bases). There are 13 residues in the CDR3. Trimming took off 1 base at V and 8 bases at J, with 12 bases between the two ends. Germline V gene data show CDR1 as SGHTA and CDR2 as FQGNSA. CDR3 residues: CASSLGQGTQQYF. The CDR3 region has the DNA TGTGCCAGCAGCTTAGGGCAGGGTACCCAGCAGTACTTC.

This CDR3 is CASTTGPGYEQYF. The CDR3 DNA reads as TGCGCCAGTACGACCGGCCCTGGCTACGAGCAGTACTTC. The V call is TRBV5-1, the J call TRBJ2-7; no definite D call. This CDR3 spans 13 amino acids. Germline CDR1 SGHRS, CDR2 YFSETQ. With 8 bases removed from V and 3 bases from J, the gap between germline ends came to 15 bases.

The chain employs TRBV5-1 and TRBJ2-7; D uncertain. Germline V gene data show CDR1 as SGHRS and CDR2 as YFSETQ. V lost 4 bases, J lost 3 bases, and 5 bases lay in between. CDR3 length equals 11 residues. The CDR3 is CASSKGYEQYF. For the CDR3, the DNA is TGCGCCAGCAGCAAGGGCTACGAGCAGTACTTC.

V is TRBV5-1 and J is TRBJ2-2; D is undetermined. The germline V and J ends were trimmed by 0 bases and 5 bases, with 8 bases remaining between them. The germline V gene has CDR1 SGHRS and CDR2 YFSETQ. This CDR3 comprises 14 residues. The CDR3 DNA is TGCGCCAGCAGCTTGGGAGGTGCTACCGGGGAGCTGTTTTTT. Translating it yields CASSLGGATGELFF.

This clone was seen a few times. Germline is not matched at one junction end, which may reflect a read error. The V and J genes are TRBV19 and TRBJ1-6, with D perhaps matching TRBD1 (6 bases). The germline V gene encodes CDR1 LNHDA and CDR2 SQIVND (reference sequence). This CDR3 spans 15 amino acids. CDR3: CASSRQASYNSPLHF. The CDR3 region has the DNA TGTGCCAGTAGCCGACAGGCCTCCTACAATTCACCCCTCCACTTT.

The V call is TRBV27, the J call TRBJ2-7, with TRBD1 matching over 8 bases. The CDR3 spans 14 residues. The J segment lost 4 bases and the V segment lost 5 bases, leaving 7 bases of the junction unmatched. Germline V lookup: CDR1 MNHEY, CDR2 SMNVEV (reference sequence). This CDR3 is CASSPGQVSYEQYF. The CDR3 DNA reads as TGTGCCAGCAGTCCGGGACAGGTTAGTTACGAGCAGTACTTC.

This clone was seen only a few times. The chain recombines TRBV5-8 with TRBJ2-3; tentatively, D is TRBD1 (5 bases). The germline V gene encodes CDR1 SGHTS and CDR2 YDEGEE. The CDR3 has 10 amino acids. V was cut by 6 bases and J by 6 bases, with 5 bases left in between. The CDR3 loop is CASNRDTQYF. CDR3 sequence (DNA): TGTGCCAGCAACAGGGATACGCAGTATTTT.

The CDR3 coding sequence is TGTGCCAGCAGCGACGCCCGCGGACAGGCTCTCTACGAGCAGTACTTC. Translation gives CASSDARGQALYEQYF. The chain recombines TRBV28 with TRBJ2-7, with TRBD1 matching over 7 bases. Germline lookup yields CDR1 MDHEN and CDR2 SYDVKM. V lost 6 bases, J lost 3 bases, and 14 bases stayed unmatched. This CDR3 comprises 16 residues.

By frequency in the sample, this clone is medium-sized. The J gene is TRBJ2-1, the V gene TRBV2; no clear D. Trimming cost V 5 bases and J 0 bases, with 11 bases left between them. Germline CDR1 is SNHLY and CDR2 is FYNNEI. This CDR3 region has 15 residues. The CDR3 DNA is TGTGCCAGCAGTTACCCTCTTAGCTCCTACAATGAGCAGTTCTTC. Translating gives CASSYPLSSYNEQFF.

V usage is TRBV6-5 and J usage is TRBJ1-6; 9 positions agree with TRBD1. V shed 4 bases and J 7 bases; nucleotides not matched to a gene: 8. Germline V gene data show CDR1 as MNHEY and CDR2 as SVGAGI. The CDR3 runs 16 residues. Written as DNA, the CDR3 is TGTGCCAGCAGTTCCAGGGACAGGGAACCCAATTCACCCCTCCACTTT. It specifies CASSSRDREPNSPLHF.

This clone is categorized as medium-sized. The rearrangement uses TRBV9 and TRBJ2-3; D is unclear. Germline CDR1 and CDR2: SGDLS and YYNGEE. Trimming pared 0 bases from V and 2 bases from J, leaving 7 bases between. The CDR3 is 14 residues long. The CDR3: CASSVARNTDTQYF. The CDR3 DNA reads TGTGCCAGCAGCGTAGCCCGTAACACAGATACGCAGTATTTT.

The chain combines TRBV5-1 with TRBJ2-1; 9 positions agree with TRBD2. Germline assignment: CDR1 SGHRS and CDR2 YFSETQ. J lost 6 bases, V lost 4 bases, and 8 bases had no gene match. The length of the CDR3 is 15 residues. DNA for the CDR3: TGCGCCAGCAGCGCCGGGACTAGCACGAGCAATGAGCAGTTCTTC. Its translation: CASSAGTSTSNEQFF.

This clone has just a few counts. V gene TRBV7-9 combines with J gene TRBJ2-2, with D unclear. V lost 5 bases and J lost 0, with 13 bases in between. The CDR3 covers 16 residues. The germline V gene has CDR1 SEHNR and CDR2 FQNEAQ (reference sequence). CDR3 in amino acids: CASSPSRAANTGELFF. CDR3 nucleotide sequence: TGTGCCAGCAGCCCATCTCGGGCAGCGAACACCGGGGAGCTGTTTTTT. Complete variable domain (other parts from reference TRBV7-9 and TRBJ2-2): DTGVSQNPRHKITKRGQNVTFRCDPISEHNRLYWYRQTLGQGPEFLTYFQNEAQLEKSRLLSDRFSAERPKGSFSTLEIQRTEQGDSAMYLCASSPSRAANTGELFFGEGSRLTVL.

The gene calls are TRBV6-6 and TRBJ2-1, with 8 bases fitting TRBD2. Germline V gene sequence: CDR1 MNHNY, CDR2 SVGAGI (reference sequence). This CDR3 has 14 residues. Trimming at V came to 6 bases and at J to 5 bases, leaving 6 bases not matched to a gene. The CDR3 is CASSVAGRDNEQFF. The CDR3 bases are TGTGCCAGCAGCGTAGCGGGGAGAGACAATGAGCAGTTCTTC.